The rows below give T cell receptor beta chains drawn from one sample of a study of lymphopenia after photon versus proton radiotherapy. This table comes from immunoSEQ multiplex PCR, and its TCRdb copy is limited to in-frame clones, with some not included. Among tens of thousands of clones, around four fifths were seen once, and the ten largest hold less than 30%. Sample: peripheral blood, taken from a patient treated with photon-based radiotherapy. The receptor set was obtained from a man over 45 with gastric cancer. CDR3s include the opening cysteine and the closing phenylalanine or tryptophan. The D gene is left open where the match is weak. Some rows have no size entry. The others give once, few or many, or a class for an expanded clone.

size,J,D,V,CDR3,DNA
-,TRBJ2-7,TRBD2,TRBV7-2,CASSFKGLGMHEQYF,TGTGCCAGCAGCTTTAAGGGACTAGGTATGCACGAGCAGTACTTC
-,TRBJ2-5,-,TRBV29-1,CSVVGRQAFQETQYF,TGCAGCGTTGTAGGGAGACAGGCCTTCCAAGAGACCCAGTACTTC
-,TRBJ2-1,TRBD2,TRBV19,CASSRTSGLDNEQFF,TGTGCCAGTAGTCGGACTAGCGGGTTAGACAATGAGCAGTTCTTC
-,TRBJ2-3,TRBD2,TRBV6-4,CASSEVMELAGGSDTQYF,TGTGCCAGCAGTGAGGTAATGGAGTTAGCGGGAGGTTCAGATACGCAGTATTTT
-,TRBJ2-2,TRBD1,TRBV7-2,CASSFPTGVNTGELFF,TGTGCCAGCAGCTTCCCCACAGGGGTCAACACCGGGGAGCTGTTTTTT
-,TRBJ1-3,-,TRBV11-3,CASSWDGGNTIYF,TGTGCCAGCAGCTGGGACGGTGGAAACACCATATATTTT
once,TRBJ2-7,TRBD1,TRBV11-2,CASSYEAGGSYEQYF,TGTGCCAGCAGTTACGAAGCAGGGGGTTCCTACGAGCAGTACTTC
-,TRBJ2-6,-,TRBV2,CASSRTGSSISRSGANVLTF,TGTGCCAGCAGTCGTACAGGGTCCTCCATTTCAAGGTCTGGGGCCAACGTCCTGACTTTC
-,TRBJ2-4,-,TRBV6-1,CASRNGGSAPDIQYF,TGTGCCAGCAGGAATGGGGGTAGCGCCCCTGACATTCAGTACTTC
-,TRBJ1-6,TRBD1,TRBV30,CAWSRDSLSPLHF,TGTGCCTGGAGTCGGGACAGCCTTTCACCCCTCCACTTT
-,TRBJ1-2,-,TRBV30,CAWTSTGNYGYTF,TGTGCCTGGACCAGCACAGGGAACTATGGCTACACCTTC
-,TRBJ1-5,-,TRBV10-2,CASRPDRSNQPQHF,TGCGCCAGCAGGCCCGACAGGAGCAATCAGCCCCAGCATTTT
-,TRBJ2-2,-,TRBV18,CASSSYSGELFF,TGTGCCAGCTCATCTTATTCCGGGGAGCTGTTTTTT
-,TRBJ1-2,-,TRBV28,CASSPPTGIHGYTF,TGTGCCAGCAGCCCACCAACAGGGATCCATGGCTACACCTTC
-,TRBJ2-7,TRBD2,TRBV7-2,CASSLALVLAGNEQYF,TGTGCCAGCAGCTTAGCGCTGGTACTAGCGGGAAACGAGCAGTACTTC
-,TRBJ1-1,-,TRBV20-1,CSANFGTEAFF,TGCAGTGCTAACTTCGGCACTGAAGCTTTCTTT
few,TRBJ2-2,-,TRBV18,CASIHGTGELFF,TGTGCCAGTATCCATGGGACCGGGGAGCTGTTTTTT
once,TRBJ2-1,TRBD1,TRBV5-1,CASSPAPGQGGNEQFF,TGCGCCAGCAGCCCCGCCCCGGGACAGGGGGGGAATGAGCAGTTCTTC
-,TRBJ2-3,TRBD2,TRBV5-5,CASSYSPISGSADTQYF,TGTGCCAGCAGCTACTCCCCAATTAGCGGGAGTGCAGATACGCAGTATTTT
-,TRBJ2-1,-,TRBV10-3,CAISASIGEQFF,TGTGCCATCAGTGCAAGCATTGGTGAGCAGTTCTTC
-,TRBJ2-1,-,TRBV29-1,CSVQESSYNEQFF,TGCAGCGTTCAAGAGAGCTCCTACAATGAGCAGTTCTTC
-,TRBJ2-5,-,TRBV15,CATSRDYSIETQYF,TGTGCCACCAGCAGAGATTACTCAATAGAGACCCAGTACTTC
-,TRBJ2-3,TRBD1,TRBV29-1,CSVGTGGTDTQYF,TGCAGCGTTGGGACAGGGGGCACAGATACGCAGTATTTT
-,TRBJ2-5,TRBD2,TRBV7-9,CASSSRGSGETQYF,TGTGCCAGCAGCTCCCGGGGTAGCGGGGAGACCCAGTACTTC
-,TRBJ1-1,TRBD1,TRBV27,CASSPGQGRPTEAFF,TGTGCCAGCAGTCCTGGACAGGGAAGGCCCACTGAAGCTTTCTTT
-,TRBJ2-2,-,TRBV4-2,CASSQDRQFTGELFF,TGTGCCAGCAGCCAAGATCGGCAGTTCACCGGGGAGCTGTTTTTT
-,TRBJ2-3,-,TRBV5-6,CASSLRRQGAQYF,TGTGCCAGCAGCTTGAGGAGACAAGGGGCGCAGTATTTT